One sample yielded the 6 T cell receptor beta chains listed below, sequenced in a study of post-analysis software for immune sequencing data. Study results and limitations: Compared with controls, patients had more of about five TRBV segments, including TRBV5-6, TRBV5-1 and TRBV20-1.

Unique molecular identifiers were carried by the TCR beta cDNA libraries. TCRdb used MiXCR to reprocess the PCR reads, holding one entry per CDR3 protein. The table shows about 150,000 distinct CDR3 sequences, with 30% occurring only once. Their antigens are not known. Sequenced sample: blood. These TCRs come from a girl aged 10 to 17 with multiple sclerosis.

The chain combines TRBV28 with TRBJ1-5; 8 nucleotides agree with TRBD1. V dropped 8 bases and J dropped 7; count of bases not matched to a gene: 16. Germline V gene sequence: CDR1 MDHEN, CDR2 SYDVKM. The length of the CDR3 is 16 residues. CDR3 bases: TGTGCCAGCCGAGGACAGGGCAGCCTTTCTTACCAGCCCCAGCATTTT. It is translated as CASRGQGSLSYQPQHF.

A note on this clonotype: The conserved phenylalanine or tryptophan is not found at the CDR3 terminus, so this likely reflects a read error. The chain uses TRBV5-1 and TRBJ2-1; no reliable D call. Germline lookup yields CDR1 SGHRS and CDR2 YFSETQ. Between the trimmed V and J ends, which lost 0 bases and 5 bases, there was a span of 6 bases. The CDR3 consists of 13 residues. CDR3 bases: TGCGCCAGCAGCTTGGGCCTCAACAATGAGCAGTTCTAC. This codes for CASSLGLNNEQFY.

A remark on this clonotype: A much larger clone is a single base away; this may be a read error. The V and J genes are TRBV10-3 and TRBJ2-1, with 10 bases identical to TRBD2. CDR3 length: 17 residues. Per germline, CDR1 ENHRY and CDR2 SYGVKD. V lost 8 bases, J lost 7 bases, and 17 bases stayed unmatched. CDR3 DNA: TGTGCCATCGGCATCCTGACCGGGACTAGCGCCGGTAATGAGCAGTTCTTC. Translating gives CAIGILTGTSAGNEQFF.

The chain carries TRBV5-1 and TRBJ1-2; the D is unclear. The germline V gene has CDR1 SGHRS and CDR2 YFSETQ. V lost 0 bases and J lost 0, with 15 bases in between. There are 17 residues in the CDR3. The CDR3 loop reads CASSLDEGSAANYGYTF. The CDR3 region has the DNA TGCGCCAGCAGCTTGGATGAGGGCTCAGCGGCTAACTATGGCTACACCTTC.

This clonotype was recorded at least ten times. The V and J genes are TRBV6-1 and TRBJ2-3, with 9 bases identical to TRBD1. This CDR3 spans 17 amino acids. V lost 7 bases, J lost 5 bases, and 16 bases stayed unmatched. Per the germline V gene, CDR1 is MNHNS and CDR2 is SASEGT. The CDR3 DNA sequence: TGTGCCAGCACTAAACTCCGGGGACAGGGAGCCCTAGATACGCAGTATTTT. Its protein is CASTKLRGQGALDTQYF.

At least ten counts were recorded for this clonotype. This chain links TRBV5-1 with TRBJ2-6; no clear D. Per germline, CDR1 SGHRS and CDR2 YFSETQ. The germline V and J ends were trimmed by 1 base and 0 bases, with 2 bases remaining between them. This CDR3 comprises 14 residues. The CDR3 sequence is CASSLLSGANVLTF. The CDR3 DNA follows: TGCGCCAGCAGCTTGCTCTCTGGGGCCAACGTCCTGACTTTC.